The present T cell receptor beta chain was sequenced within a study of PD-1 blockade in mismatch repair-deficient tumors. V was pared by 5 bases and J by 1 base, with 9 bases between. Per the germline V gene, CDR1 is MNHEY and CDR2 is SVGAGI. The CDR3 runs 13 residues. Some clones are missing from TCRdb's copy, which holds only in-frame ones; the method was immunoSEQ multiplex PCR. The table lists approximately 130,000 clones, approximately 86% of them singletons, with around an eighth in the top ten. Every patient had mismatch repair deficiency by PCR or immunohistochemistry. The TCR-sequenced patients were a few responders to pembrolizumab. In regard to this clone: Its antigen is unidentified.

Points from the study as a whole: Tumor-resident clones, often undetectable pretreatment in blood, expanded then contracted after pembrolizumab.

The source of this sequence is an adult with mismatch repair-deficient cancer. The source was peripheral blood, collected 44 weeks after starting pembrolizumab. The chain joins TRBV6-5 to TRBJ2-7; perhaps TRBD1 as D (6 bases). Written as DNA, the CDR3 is TGTGCCAGCAGTCGGGACAATTCCTACGAGCAGTACTTC. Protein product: CASSRDNSYEQYF.